This T cell receptor beta chain was captured in a study of molecular identifiers for immune sequencing clone quantification (dated by TCRdb to between 2017 and 2018). Some background on the complete study: In a replicate experiment, RNA from about 19,000 or 110,000 naive CD8 T cells was split into five aliquots, four of which were sequenced. The study was a methods study using CD8 T cells to benchmark molecular-identifier clustering-based TCR repertoire sequencing (MIDCIRS) and TCR RNA copy counting.

Libraries of naive CD8 T cells were built from about 20,000 to 1,000,000 sorted cells, with 10%, 30% or 50% of the purified RNA used. Naive CD8 T cells, defined as CD8+CD4-CCR7+CD45RA+, were FACS-sorted into RLT Plus buffer on a BD FACSAria II. Under 11 TCR copies' worth of Jurkat RNA were spiked into about 20,000-1,000,000 naive CD8 T cell samples to test detection sensitivity. CD8 T cells were enriched using RosetteSep CD8+ T Cell Enrichment Cocktail and Ficoll-Paque, and the enriched cells then underwent ACK red cell lysis. This clonotype was observed at least ten times. Its target antigen remains unknown. No clone much larger than this one lies a single base away; base qualities are absent. For CDR1 and CDR2, the germline V gene (reference sequence) lists LGHDT and YNNKEL. V gives up 1 base and J gives up 4 bases, and the segment between their germline ends measures 10 bases. The CDR3 runs 14 amino acids, cysteine and phenylalanine included. Of all the DNA, just the CDR3 is kept, 42 bases in frame from base 1.

Here is what the overall study found, with its caveats: Spiked-in Jurkat TCR RNA equivalent to a single cell was reported to be detectable even among over 800,000 naive CD8 T cells. The sizes of highly expanded clones could end up underestimated when identical TCR molecules share a barcode. When barcode sub-clustering was not used, chimeric consensus sequences inflated TCR diversity, with chimeras reaching as high as 47%. The naive libraries included spiked-in Jurkat TCR RNA (10 copies' worth), and this RNA is not part of the donor repertoire. Clones above 20 RNA copies held over 99% of molecules in CMV-specific effector cells but under 1% in naive cells. Modeling indicated about three TCR RNA copies recovered per cell, compared with around 11 by digital PCR, which implies a capture efficiency of about 31%.

Libraries were built with PCR. Sequenced on an Illumina HiSeq 4000. Preparation of bulk TCR libraries followed a previously described approach, with the TCR primers listed in Table S5. The Qiagen AllPrep DNA/RNA kit was used to purify total RNA. Reads from multiple sequencing runs of the same library were pooled before analysis. In the original analysis: Only reads with exact TCR constant sequence were kept, trimmed to 150 nt, and grouped by their 12-nt molecular barcodes. Within each barcode group, reads were sub-clustered at a 15% Levenshtein threshold, and quality-weighted consensus sequences were built per RNA molecule. Non-functional sequences were filtered out, along with any lower-count sequence sitting one edit away from another sequence. On the basis of fitting two negative binomial distributions, barcode sub-clusters with fewer than 20% of the maximum read count were discarded. The public reads were run again by TCRdb, first through fastp at Q25 and then through MiXCR, and only productive beta chains were kept. Every entry covers one CDR3 protein and lists the most common genes and DNA from its rows. These V and J calls are TCRdb output, not the study's own analysis. A total of around 65,000 distinct CDR3 sequences appear in this sample, approximately 17% of them only once. Roughly 1.5% of the sample is taken by the ten largest.

This receptor was taken from a human donor in good health. Some libraries in this study had Jurkat cell RNA spiked in. What was sequenced was naive CD8+ T cells from blood, with Jurkat cell RNA spiked in. This sample's cell subset or site label indicates: FACS-sorted CD8+CD4-CCR7+CD45RA+ naive T cells. The chain was built from TRBV3-1 and TRBJ1-1; no D segment can be confidently identified. The CDR3 protein: CASSQVISGTEAFF. Here is the DNA: TGTGCCAGCAGCCAAGTGATCAGCGGCACTGAAGCTTTCTTT.